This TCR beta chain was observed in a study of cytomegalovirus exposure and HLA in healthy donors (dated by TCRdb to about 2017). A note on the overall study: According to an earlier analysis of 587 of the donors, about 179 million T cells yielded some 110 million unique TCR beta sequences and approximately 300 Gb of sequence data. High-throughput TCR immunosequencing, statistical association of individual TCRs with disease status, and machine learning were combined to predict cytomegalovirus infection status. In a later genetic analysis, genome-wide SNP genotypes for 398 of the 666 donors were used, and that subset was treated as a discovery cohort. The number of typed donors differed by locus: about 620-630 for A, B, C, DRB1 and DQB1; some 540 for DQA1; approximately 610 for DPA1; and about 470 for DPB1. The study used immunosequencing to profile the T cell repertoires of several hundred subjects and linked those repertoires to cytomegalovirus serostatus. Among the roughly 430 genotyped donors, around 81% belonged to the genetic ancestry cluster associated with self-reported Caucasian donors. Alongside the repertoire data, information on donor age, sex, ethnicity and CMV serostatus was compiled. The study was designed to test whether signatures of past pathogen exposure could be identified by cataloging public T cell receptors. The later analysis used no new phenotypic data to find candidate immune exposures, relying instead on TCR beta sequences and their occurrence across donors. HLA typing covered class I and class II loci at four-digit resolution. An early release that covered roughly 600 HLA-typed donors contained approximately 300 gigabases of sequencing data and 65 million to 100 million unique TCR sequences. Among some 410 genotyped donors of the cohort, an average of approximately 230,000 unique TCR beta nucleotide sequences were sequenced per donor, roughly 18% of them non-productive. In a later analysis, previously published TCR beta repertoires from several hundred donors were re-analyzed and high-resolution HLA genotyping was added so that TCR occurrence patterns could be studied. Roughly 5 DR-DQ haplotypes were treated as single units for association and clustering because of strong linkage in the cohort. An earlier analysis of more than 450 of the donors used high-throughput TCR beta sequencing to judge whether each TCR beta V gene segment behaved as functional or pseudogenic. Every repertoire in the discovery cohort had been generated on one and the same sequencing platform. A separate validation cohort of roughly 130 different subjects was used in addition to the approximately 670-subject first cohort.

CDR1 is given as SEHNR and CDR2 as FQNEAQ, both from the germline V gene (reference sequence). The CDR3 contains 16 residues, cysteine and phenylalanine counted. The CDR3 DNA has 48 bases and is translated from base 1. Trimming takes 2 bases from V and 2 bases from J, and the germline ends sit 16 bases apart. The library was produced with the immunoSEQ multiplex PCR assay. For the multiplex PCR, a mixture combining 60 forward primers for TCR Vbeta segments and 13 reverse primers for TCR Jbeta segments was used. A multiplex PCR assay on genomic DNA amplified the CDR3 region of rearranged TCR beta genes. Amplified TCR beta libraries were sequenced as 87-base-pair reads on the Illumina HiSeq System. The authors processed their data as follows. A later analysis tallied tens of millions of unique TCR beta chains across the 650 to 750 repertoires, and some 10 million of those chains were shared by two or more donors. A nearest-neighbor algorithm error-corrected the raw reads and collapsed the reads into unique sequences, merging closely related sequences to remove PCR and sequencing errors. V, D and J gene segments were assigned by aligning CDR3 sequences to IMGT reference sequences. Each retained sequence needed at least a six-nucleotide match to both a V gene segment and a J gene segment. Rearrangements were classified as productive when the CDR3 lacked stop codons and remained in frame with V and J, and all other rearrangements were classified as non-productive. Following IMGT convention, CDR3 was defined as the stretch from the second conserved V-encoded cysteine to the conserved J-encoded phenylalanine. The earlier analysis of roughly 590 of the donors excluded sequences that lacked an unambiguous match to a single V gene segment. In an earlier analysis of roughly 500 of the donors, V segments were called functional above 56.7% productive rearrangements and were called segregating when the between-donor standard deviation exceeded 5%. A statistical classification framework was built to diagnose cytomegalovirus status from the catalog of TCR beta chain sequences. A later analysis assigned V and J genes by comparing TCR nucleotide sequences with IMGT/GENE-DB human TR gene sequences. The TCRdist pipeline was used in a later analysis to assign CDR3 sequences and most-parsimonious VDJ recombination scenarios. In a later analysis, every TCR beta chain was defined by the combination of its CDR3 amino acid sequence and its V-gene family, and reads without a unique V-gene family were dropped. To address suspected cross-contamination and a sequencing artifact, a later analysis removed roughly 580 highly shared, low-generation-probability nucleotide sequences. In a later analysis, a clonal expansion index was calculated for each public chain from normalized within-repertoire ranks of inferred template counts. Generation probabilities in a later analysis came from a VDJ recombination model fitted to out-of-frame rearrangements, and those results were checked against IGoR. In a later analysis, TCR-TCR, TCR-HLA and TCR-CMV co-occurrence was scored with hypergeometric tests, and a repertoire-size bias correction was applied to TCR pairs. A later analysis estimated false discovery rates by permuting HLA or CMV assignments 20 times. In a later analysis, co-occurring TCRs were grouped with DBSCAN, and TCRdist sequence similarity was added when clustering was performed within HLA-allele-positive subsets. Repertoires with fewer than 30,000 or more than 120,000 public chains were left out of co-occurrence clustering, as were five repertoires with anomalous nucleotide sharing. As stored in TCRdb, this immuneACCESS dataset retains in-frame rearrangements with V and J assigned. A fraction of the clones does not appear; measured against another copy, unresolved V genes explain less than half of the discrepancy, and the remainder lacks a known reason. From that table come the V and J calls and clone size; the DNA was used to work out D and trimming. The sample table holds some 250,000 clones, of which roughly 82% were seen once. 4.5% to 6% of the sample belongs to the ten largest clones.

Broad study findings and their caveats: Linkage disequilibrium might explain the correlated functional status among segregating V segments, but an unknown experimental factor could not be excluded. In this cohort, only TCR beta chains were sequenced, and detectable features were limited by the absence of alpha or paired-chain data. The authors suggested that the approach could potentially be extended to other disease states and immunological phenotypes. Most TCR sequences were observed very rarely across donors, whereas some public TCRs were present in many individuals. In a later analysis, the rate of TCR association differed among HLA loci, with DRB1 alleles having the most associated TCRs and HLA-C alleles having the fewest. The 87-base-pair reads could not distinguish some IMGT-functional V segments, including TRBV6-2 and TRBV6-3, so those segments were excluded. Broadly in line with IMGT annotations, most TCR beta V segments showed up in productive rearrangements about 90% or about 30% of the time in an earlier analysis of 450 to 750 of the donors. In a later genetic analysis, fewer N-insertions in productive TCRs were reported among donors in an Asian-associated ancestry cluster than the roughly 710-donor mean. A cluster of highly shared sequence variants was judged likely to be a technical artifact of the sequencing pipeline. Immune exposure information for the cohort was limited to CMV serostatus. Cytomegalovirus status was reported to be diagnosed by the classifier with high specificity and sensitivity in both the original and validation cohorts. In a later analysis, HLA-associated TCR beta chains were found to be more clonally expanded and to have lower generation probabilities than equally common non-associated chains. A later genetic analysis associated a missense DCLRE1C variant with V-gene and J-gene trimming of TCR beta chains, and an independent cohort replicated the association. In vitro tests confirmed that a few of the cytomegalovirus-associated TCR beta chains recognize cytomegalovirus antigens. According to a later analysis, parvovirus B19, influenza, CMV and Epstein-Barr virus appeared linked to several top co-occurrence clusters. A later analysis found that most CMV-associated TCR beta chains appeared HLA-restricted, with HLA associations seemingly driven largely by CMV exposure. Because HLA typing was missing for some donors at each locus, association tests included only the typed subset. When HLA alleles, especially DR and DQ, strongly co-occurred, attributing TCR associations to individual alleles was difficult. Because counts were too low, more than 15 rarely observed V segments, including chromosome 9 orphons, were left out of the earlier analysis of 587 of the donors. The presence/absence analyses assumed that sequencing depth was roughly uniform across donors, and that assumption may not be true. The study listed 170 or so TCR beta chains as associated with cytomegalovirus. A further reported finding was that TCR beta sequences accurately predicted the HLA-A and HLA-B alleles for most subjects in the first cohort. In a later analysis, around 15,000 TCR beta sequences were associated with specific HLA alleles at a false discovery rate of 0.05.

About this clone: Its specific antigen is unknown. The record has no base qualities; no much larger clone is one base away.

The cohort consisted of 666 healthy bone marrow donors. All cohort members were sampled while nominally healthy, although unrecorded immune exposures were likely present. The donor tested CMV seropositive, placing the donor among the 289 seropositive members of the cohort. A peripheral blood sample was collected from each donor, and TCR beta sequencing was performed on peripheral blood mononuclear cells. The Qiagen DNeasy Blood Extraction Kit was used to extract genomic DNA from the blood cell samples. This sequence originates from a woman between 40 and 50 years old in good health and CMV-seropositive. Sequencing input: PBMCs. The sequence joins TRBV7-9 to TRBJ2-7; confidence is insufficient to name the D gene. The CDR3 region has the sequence CASSLPPQANPYEQYF. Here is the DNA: TGTGCCAGCAGCTTACCCCCGCAGGCGAACCCCTACGAGCAGTACTTC.